This TCR beta chain was found in a study of blood T cells in healthy people across ages. Whole-study results and caveats: PBMCs went unsorted, and a conclusive naive versus antigen-experienced comparison was therefore prevented.

This clonotype has more than one count but fewer than ten. The target antigen is unknown. Trimming took off 3 bases at V and 5 bases at J, with 10 bases between the two ends. The germline V gene has CDR1 ENHRY and CDR2 SYGVKD. CDR3 length: 13 residues. PCR was performed a second time for about 7 to 12 cycles using a sample-barcoded 5' primer and a J-beta primer mix. Via MiXCR, TCRdb re-called the 5' RACE reads, giving one row per CDR3 protein. This table has under 950,000 distinct CDR3 sequences, approximately 22% appearing once. The chain employs TRBV10-3 and TRBJ2-5; D possibly uses TRBD1 or TRBD2 (5 bases each). Sequenced: blood. The sequence was obtained from a man aged 65-85 years in good health. CDR3 sequence: CAISDGAGETQYF. CDR3 bases: TGTGCCATCAGTGACGGGGCCGGTGAGACCCAGTACTTC.